A selection of T cell receptor beta chains follows, all from one sample in a study of blood T cells in healthy people across ages. TCRdb re-derived calls from the 5' RACE reads in MiXCR, one entry per CDR3 protein. The sample holds some 1.6 million distinct CDR3 sequences, around 35% seen once. The sample consisted of blood. These receptors came from a woman aged 25 to 39 in good health. CDR3s include the opening cysteine and the closing phenylalanine or tryptophan. Fields, in order: clone size, D gene, V gene, J gene, CDR3 length, CDR3 DNA, CDR3 protein. The D gene is left open where the match is weak. Some rows mark clone size as missing; the rest say once, few, many or name a class of expanded clone.

clone size: many; D gene: TRBD1; V gene: TRBV5-1; J gene: TRBJ2-5; CDR3 length: 14; CDR3 DNA: TGTGCCAGCAGCCTGGGACAGGGACGGGAGACCCAGTACTTC; CDR3 protein: CASSLGQGRETQYF
clone size: once; D gene: TRBD2; V gene: TRBV20-1; J gene: TRBJ2-1; CDR3 length: 14; CDR3 DNA: TGCAGTGCTAATCCAGCGGGAACCTACGATGAGCAGTTCTTC; CDR3 protein: CSANPAGTYDEQFF
clone size: NA; D gene: NA; V gene: TRBV20-1; J gene: TRBJ2-4; CDR3 length: 14; CDR3 DNA: TGCAGTGTTGGGGGGGCAGCGGGGAAAAACATTCAGTACTTC; CDR3 protein: CSVGGAAGKNIQYF
clone size: few; D gene: NA; V gene: TRBV7-6; J gene: TRBJ2-7; CDR3 length: 15; CDR3 DNA: TGTGCCAGCAGCTCCTCCGGGACCGCTCCCTACGAGCAGTACTTC; CDR3 protein: CASSSSGTAPYEQYF
clone size: NA; D gene: NA; V gene: TRBV15; J gene: TRBJ2-7; CDR3 length: 14; CDR3 DNA: TGTGCCACCAGCAGAGGGGACAATCCCTACGAGCAGTACTTC; CDR3 protein: CATSRGDNPYEQYF
clone size: NA; D gene: NA; V gene: TRBV5-5; J gene: TRBJ1-4; CDR3 length: 15; CDR3 DNA: TGTGCCAGCAGCTTGATAACTGCAACTAATGAAAAACTGTTTTTT; CDR3 protein: CASSLITATNEKLFF
clone size: few; D gene: NA; V gene: TRBV5-1; J gene: TRBJ2-5; CDR3 length: 15; CDR3 DNA: TGCGCCAGCAGTGACCGGGACCCCAGAAAGGAGACCCAGTACTTC; CDR3 protein: CASSDRDPRKETQYF
clone size: NA; D gene: NA; V gene: TRBV7-9; J gene: TRBJ1-2; CDR3 length: 14; CDR3 DNA: TGTGCCAGCAGCTCAGCCCCGGATGAATATGGCTACACCTTC; CDR3 protein: CASSSAPDEYGYTF
clone size: few; D gene: TRBD2; V gene: TRBV7-2; J gene: TRBJ2-3; CDR3 length: 16; CDR3 DNA: TGTGCCAGCAGCTTAAATGCGGGAGGGCGAACAGATACGCAGTATTTT; CDR3 protein: CASSLNAGGRTDTQYF
clone size: NA; D gene: TRBD1; V gene: TRBV7-9; J gene: TRBJ2-7; CDR3 length: 19; CDR3 DNA: TGTGCCAGCAGCCTTGGGGGACAGGGGGCCAACTACGGCTCCTACGAGCAGTACTTC; CDR3 protein: CASSLGGQGANYGSYEQYF
clone size: NA; D gene: NA; V gene: TRBV2; J gene: TRBJ2-3; CDR3 length: 18; CDR3 DNA: TGTGCCAGCAGTGTTCTTGCCTCGGCGGGGGCCCGCACAGATACGCAGTATTTT; CDR3 protein: CASSVLASAGARTDTQYF
clone size: once; D gene: NA; V gene: TRBV9; J gene: TRBJ1-4; CDR3 length: 17; CDR3 DNA: TGTGCCAGCAGCGTACGCCCTAGACAGGACAACAATGAAAAACTGTTTTTT; CDR3 protein: CASSVRPRQDNNEKLFF
clone size: NA; D gene: TRBD1; V gene: TRBV7-2; J gene: TRBJ2-7; CDR3 length: 15; CDR3 DNA: TGTGCCAGCAGCTTGTACAGGGGGCTGACCTACGAGCAGTACTTC; CDR3 protein: CASSLYRGLTYEQYF
clone size: NA; D gene: TRBD2; V gene: TRBV20-1; J gene: TRBJ2-1; CDR3 length: 15; CDR3 DNA: TGCAGTGCTAGAGATTTCGGGAGGGCCAGGAATGAGCAGTTCTTC; CDR3 protein: CSARDFGRARNEQFF
clone size: NA; D gene: TRBD1; V gene: TRBV6-1; J gene: TRBJ1-5; CDR3 length: 15; CDR3 DNA: TGTGCCAGCAGTGAAAGGACAGGGTCTAATCAGCCCCAGCATTTT; CDR3 protein: CASSERTGSNQPQHF
clone size: NA; D gene: TRBD2; V gene: TRBV20-1; J gene: TRBJ2-3; CDR3 length: 16; CDR3 DNA: TGCAGTGCTAGGAGGGGATTAGGGAGGGCCTTCGATACGCAGTATTTT; CDR3 protein: CSARRGLGRAFDTQYF